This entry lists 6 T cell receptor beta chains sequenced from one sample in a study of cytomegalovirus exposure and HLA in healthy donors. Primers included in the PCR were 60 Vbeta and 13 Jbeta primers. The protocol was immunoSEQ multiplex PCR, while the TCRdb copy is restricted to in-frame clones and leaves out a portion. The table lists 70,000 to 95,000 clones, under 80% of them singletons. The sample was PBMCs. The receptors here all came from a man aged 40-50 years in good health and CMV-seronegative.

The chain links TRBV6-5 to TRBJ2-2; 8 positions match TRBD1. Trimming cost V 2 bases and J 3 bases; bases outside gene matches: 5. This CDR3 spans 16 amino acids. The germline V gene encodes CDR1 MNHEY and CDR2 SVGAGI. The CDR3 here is CASSYLGTGDTGELFF. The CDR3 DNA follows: TGTGCCAGCAGTTACCTTGGGACAGGTGACACCGGGGAGCTGTTTTTT.

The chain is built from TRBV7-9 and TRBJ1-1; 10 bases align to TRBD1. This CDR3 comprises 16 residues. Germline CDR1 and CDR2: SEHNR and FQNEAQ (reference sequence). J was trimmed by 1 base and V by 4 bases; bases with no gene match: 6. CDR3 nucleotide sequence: TGTGCCAGCAGCTCCCGGGACAGGGGTAAGAACACTGAAGCTTTCTTT. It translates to CASSSRDRGKNTEAFF.

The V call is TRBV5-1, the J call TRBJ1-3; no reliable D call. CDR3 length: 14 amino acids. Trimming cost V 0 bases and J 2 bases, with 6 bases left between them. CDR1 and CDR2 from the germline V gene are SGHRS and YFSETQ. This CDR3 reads CASSLDGAGNTIYF. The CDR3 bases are TGCGCCAGCAGCTTGGACGGGGCTGGAAACACCATATATTTT.

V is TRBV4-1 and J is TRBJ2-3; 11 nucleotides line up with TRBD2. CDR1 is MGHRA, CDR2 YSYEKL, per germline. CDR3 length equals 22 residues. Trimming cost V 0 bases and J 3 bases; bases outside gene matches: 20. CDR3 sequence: CASSQETGALAGAPGFTDTQYF. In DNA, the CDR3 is TGCGCCAGCAGCCAAGAAACTGGAGCACTAGCGGGAGCCCCAGGGTTTACAGATACGCAGTATTTT.

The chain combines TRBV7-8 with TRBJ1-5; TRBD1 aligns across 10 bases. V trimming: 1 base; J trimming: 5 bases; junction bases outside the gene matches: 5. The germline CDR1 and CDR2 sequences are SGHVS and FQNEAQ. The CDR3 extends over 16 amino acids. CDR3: CASSLVGTGAYQPQHF. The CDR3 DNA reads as TGTGCCAGCAGCTTAGTGGGGACAGGGGCCTATCAGCCCCAGCATTTT.

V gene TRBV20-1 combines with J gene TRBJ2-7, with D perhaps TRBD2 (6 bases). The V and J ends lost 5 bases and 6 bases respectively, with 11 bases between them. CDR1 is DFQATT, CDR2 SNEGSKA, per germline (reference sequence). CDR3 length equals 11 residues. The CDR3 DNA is TGCAGTGCTGGGGACTCCCTCGAGCAGTACTTC. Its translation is CSAGDSLEQYF.